This T cell receptor (beta chain) was profiled in a study of beta chain features in type 1 diabetes. Study summary: Patients were similar to healthy donors in age and gender (as well as in cell yields). Study conclusions and caveats: Across patients, naive, central memory and Treg TCRB repertoires exhibited apparently greater similarity than was observed across healthy donors. Across all four CD4+ subsets, people with type 1 diabetes showed modestly shorter TCRB CDR3s.

CD45RO/CCR7/CD25/CD127/CD95/CD27 sorting isolated CD4+ naive, central memory, regulatory and stem cell-like memory cells. Sequencing targeted expressed TCRB transcripts, as all isolated RNA had been reverse transcribed. The method was immunoSEQ multiplex PCR; TCRdb's version includes in-frame clones alone and lacks a portion of them. The table records about 700,000 clones, roughly 12% of them present only once. This clone occurred a few times. The antigen remains unidentified. Source material: naive CD4+ T cells from blood. The TCR comes from a man between 18 and 35 years old with type 1 diabetes.

Written as DNA, the CDR3 is TGTGCCTGGAGTGTCACCGCCGGCGAGCAGTACTTC. This encodes CAWSVTAGEQYF. V is TRBV30 and J is TRBJ2-7; no clear D. Trimming stripped 0 bases from V and 6 bases from J, with 9 bases between. This CDR3 comprises 12 residues. CDR1 is GTSNPN, CDR2 SVGIG, per germline (reference sequence).